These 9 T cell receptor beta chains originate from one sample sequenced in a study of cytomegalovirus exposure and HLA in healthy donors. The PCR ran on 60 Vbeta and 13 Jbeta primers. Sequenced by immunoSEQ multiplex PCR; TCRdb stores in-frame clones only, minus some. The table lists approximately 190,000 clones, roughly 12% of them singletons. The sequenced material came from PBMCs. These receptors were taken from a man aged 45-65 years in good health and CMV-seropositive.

This chain's CDR3 is CAWDAGGGQGGELFF. The DNA of the CDR3 is TGTGCCTGGGATGCCGGCGGGGGGCAGGGCGGGGAGCTGTTTTTT. V usage is TRBV30 and J usage is TRBJ2-2; 8 bases agree with TRBD2. With V trimmed by 5 bases and J by 7 bases, 12 bases remained unmatched. The CDR3 is 15 residues long. Germline-derived CDR1 and CDR2 are GTSNPN and SVGIG (reference sequence).

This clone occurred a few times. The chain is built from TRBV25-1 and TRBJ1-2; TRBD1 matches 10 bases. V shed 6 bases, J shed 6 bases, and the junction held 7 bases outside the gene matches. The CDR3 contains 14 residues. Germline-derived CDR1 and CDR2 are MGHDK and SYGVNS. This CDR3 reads CASSRDRGGNGYTF. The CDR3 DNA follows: TGTGCCAGCAGCAGGGACAGGGGAGGAAATGGCTACACCTTC.

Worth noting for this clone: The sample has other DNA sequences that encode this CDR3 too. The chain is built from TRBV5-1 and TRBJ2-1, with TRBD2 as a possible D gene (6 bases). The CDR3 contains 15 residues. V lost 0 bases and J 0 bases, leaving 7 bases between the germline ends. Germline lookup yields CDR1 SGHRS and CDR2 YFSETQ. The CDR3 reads CASSLAGSSYNEQFF. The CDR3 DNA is TGCGCCAGCAGCTTGGCCGGGAGCTCCTACAATGAGCAGTTCTTC.

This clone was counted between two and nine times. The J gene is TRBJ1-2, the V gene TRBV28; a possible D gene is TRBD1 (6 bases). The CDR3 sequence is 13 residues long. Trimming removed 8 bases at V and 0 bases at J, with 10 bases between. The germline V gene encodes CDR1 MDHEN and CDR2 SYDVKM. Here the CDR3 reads CASWAGANYGYTF. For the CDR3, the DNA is TGTGCCAGCTGGGCAGGGGCTAACTATGGCTACACCTTC.

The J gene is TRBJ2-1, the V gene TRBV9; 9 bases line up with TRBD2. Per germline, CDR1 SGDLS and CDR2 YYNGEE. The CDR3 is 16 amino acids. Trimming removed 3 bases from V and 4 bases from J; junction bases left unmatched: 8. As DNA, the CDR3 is TGTGCCAGCAGCGCGGCCAGACTAGCGGATTACAATGAGCAGTTCTTC. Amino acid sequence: CASSAARLADYNEQFF.

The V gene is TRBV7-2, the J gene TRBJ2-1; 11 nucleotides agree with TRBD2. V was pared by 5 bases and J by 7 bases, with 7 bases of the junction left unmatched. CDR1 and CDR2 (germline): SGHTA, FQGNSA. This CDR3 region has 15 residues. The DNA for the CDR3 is TGTGCCAGCAGCCTCTCGACTAGCGGGACTAATGAGCAGTTCTTC. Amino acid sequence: CASSLSTSGTNEQFF.

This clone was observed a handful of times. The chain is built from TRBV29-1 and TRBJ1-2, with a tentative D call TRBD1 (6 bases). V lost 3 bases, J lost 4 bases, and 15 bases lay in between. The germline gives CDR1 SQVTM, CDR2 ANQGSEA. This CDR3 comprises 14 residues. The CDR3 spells CSVEGASLTYGYTF. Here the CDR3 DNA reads TGCAGCGTTGAGGGGGCAAGCCTCACCTATGGCTACACCTTC.

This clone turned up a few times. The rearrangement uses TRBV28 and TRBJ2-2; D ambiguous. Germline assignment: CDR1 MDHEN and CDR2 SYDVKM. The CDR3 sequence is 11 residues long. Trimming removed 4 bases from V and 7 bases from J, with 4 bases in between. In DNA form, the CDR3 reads TGTGCCAGCAGTTCGGTCGGGGAGCTGTTTTTT. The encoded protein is CASSSVGELFF.

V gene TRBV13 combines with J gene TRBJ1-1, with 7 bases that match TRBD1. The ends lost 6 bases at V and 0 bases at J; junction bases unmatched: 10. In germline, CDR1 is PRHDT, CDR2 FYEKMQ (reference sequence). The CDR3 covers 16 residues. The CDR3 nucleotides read TGTGCCAGCAGTCAGAACAGGGGACTGGTGAACACTGAAGCTTTCTTT. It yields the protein CASSQNRGLVNTEAFF.